This passage covers 19 T cell receptor beta chains from one sample sequenced in a study of shared clonotypes between healthy human individuals. Here immunoSEQ multiplex PCR was the method, and the copy in TCRdb shows in-frame clones only, minus some. In the table there are 1,500,000 or so clones, 97% to 99% of which are singletons. Sequencing was performed on naive CD4+ T cells sorted from blood. This sample's subset: CD45RA+ positively selected. The receptors come from a man aged 30 to 39 in good health.

The chain carries TRBV9 and TRBJ1-3, with D tentatively TRBD1 (6 bases). The V and J ends lost 3 bases and 0 bases respectively, with 10 bases between them. This CDR3 has 15 amino acids. Germline CDR1 SGDLS, CDR2 YYNGEE. CDR3 sequence reads: CASSEGVVSGNTIYF. The CDR3 coding sequence is TGTGCCAGCAGCGAGGGGGTGGTCTCTGGAAACACCATATATTTT. The full variable domain, in which reference TRBV9 and TRBJ1-3 provide the parts outside the CDR3, is DSGVTQTPKHLITATGQRVTLRCSPRSGDLSVYWYQQSLDQGLQFLIQYYNGEERAKGNILERFSAQQFPDLHSELNLSSLELGDSALYFCASSEGVVSGNTIYFGEGSWLTVV.

This rearrangement joins TRBV2 to TRBJ2-7; 10 nucleotides align to TRBD1. The V gene end was trimmed by 5 bases and the J gene end by 6 bases; junction bases not matched to a gene: 7. CDR1 SNHLY and CDR2 FYNNEI come from the germline V gene. The CDR3 has 14 residues. CDR3 in amino acids: CASSRRQGAGEQYF. CDR3 bases: TGTGCCAGCAGTAGAAGACAGGGGGCTGGCGAGCAGTACTTC. Full variable domain (outside the CDR3, taken from reference TRBV2 and TRBJ2-7): EPEVTQTPSHQVTQMGQEVILRCVPISNHLYFYWYRQILGQKVEFLVSFYNNEISEKSEIFDDQFSVERPDGSNFTLKIRSTKLEDSAMYFCASSRRQGAGEQYFGPGTRLTVT.

The chain joins TRBV2 to TRBJ2-7, with TRBD2 as a possible D gene (6 bases). Trimming took 1 base from V and 3 from J, leaving 16 bases between them. The length of the CDR3 is 16 residues. Germline loops: CDR1 SNHLY, CDR2 FYNNEI. Written as DNA, the CDR3 is TGTGCCAGCAGTGAAGGGCGGGGACCCCAAATCTACGAGCAGTACTTC. This translates into CASSEGRGPQIYEQYF.

The chain links TRBV5-1 to TRBJ2-7, with 9 bases aligning to TRBD2. The germline gives CDR1 SGHRS, CDR2 YFSETQ. This CDR3 has 18 amino acids. V lost 7 bases to trimming and J lost 1 base; unmatched junction nucleotides: 18. CDR3 sequence reads: CASAHLNPAGGSSYEQYF. In DNA form, the CDR3 reads TGCGCCAGCGCCCACCTTAACCCCGCGGGAGGGAGTTCCTACGAGCAGTACTTC.

The genes are TRBV18 and TRBJ2-7; D gene uncertain. Trimming stripped 2 bases from V and 3 bases from J, with 17 bases between. The germline V gene encodes CDR1 KGHSH and CDR2 LQKENI. CDR3 length: 16 residues. The DNA of the CDR3 is TGTGCCAGCTCACCAGGAAGACCAAGGGTTGGCTACGAGCAGTACTTC. Its protein is CASSPGRPRVGYEQYF.

The rearrangement joins TRBV10-1 to TRBJ2-7, with 8 bases aligning to TRBD1. The length of the CDR3 is 17 residues. Germline V CDR1 and CDR2: WNHNN, SYGVQD (reference sequence). V lost 3 bases to trimming and J lost 3 bases; unmatched junction nucleotides: 13. The CDR3 reads CASSDIFIGTGLYEQYF. CDR3 sequence (DNA): TGCGCCAGCAGTGATATATTTATTGGGACAGGCCTCTACGAGCAGTACTTC.

The rearrangement uses TRBV5-6 and TRBJ2-5; 9 positions agree with TRBD2. Per the germline V gene, CDR1 is SGHDT and CDR2 is YYEEEE. The CDR3 sequence is 16 residues long. The ends lost 0 bases at V and 4 bases at J; junction bases unmatched: 7. CDR3 loop: CASSLVGREGGETQYF. CDR3 in DNA: TGTGCCAGCAGCTTGGTTGGGCGGGAGGGCGGAGAGACCCAGTACTTC.

This clone was detected only once. The chain couples TRBV7-3 to TRBJ2-7; no reliable D call. CDR3 length: 12 residues. The ends were cut back, 4 bases at V and 7 bases at J, with 11 bases in the middle. The germline gives CDR1 SGHTA, CDR2 FQGTGA. Here the CDR3 reads CASSSPPHEQYF. CDR3 sequence (DNA): TGTGCCAGCAGCTCCCCACCCCATGAGCAGTACTTC.

V is TRBV30 and J is TRBJ2-2; D is possibly TRBD2 (6 bases). Germline CDR1 GTSNPN, CDR2 SVGIG (reference sequence). The CDR3 is 16 amino acids. V shed 2 bases and J shed 0 bases, with 13 bases lying between them. In nucleotides, the CDR3 is TGTGCCTGGAGTTCTCTGTGGGAGGCGAACACCGGGGAGCTGTTTTTT. It is translated as CAWSSLWEANTGELFF.

This clone was recorded once. V and J are TRBV7-3 and TRBJ2-1; D is undetermined. Germline V gene sequence: CDR1 SGHTA, CDR2 FQGTGA. The CDR3 totals 14 residues. V gave up 4 bases and J gave up 4 bases, with 11 bases separating them. The CDR3 nucleotides read TGTGCCAGCAGCTCCCGAGTCCGGTACAATGAGCAGTTCTTC. This encodes CASSSRVRYNEQFF.

The chain joins TRBV2 to TRBJ1-4; D is ambiguous. V was clipped by 7 bases and J by 5 bases, with 17 bases between them. Germline values: CDR1 SNHLY, CDR2 FYNNEI. The CDR3 spans 15 residues. This chain's CDR3 is CASIWEPVANEKLFF. The CDR3 DNA reads TGTGCCAGCATTTGGGAGCCGGTTGCGAATGAAAAACTGTTTTTT.

The genes are TRBV5-1 and TRBJ1-1; a possible D gene is TRBD1 (5 bases). With 1 base removed from V and 6 bases from J, the gap between germline ends came to 10 bases. From germline, CDR1 is SGHRS and CDR2 YFSETQ. This CDR3 is built from 13 residues. As DNA, the CDR3 is TGCGCCAGCAGCTTGTGGGGGGACGCTGAAGCTTTCTTT. Translating it yields CASSLWGDAEAFF.

The rearrangement joins TRBV9 to TRBJ2-1; 10 positions match TRBD2. V gave up 0 bases and J gave up 2 bases; unmatched junction bases: 8. This CDR3 spans 18 amino acids. The germline gives CDR1 SGDLS, CDR2 YYNGEE. The CDR3 coding sequence is TGTGCCAGCAGCGTAGATGCTAGCGGGAGTAGGGCCTACAATGAGCAGTTCTTC. Amino acid sequence: CASSVDASGSRAYNEQFF. Variable domain in full (rest from reference TRBV9 and TRBJ2-1): DSGVTQTPKHLITATGQRVTLRCSPRSGDLSVYWYQQSLDQGLQFLIQYYNGEERAKGNILERFSAQQFPDLHSELNLSSLELGDSALYFCASSVDASGSRAYNEQFFGPGTRLTVL.

V and J are TRBV29-1 and TRBJ2-3; 11 positions match TRBD2. Germline CDR1 SQVTM, CDR2 ANQGSEA. CDR3 length equals 14 residues. V was clipped by 8 bases and J by 3 bases; unmatched bases: 7. CDR3 sequence reads: CSSVVAGGTDTQYF. The CDR3 DNA is TGCAGCTCTGTGGTAGCGGGAGGGACAGATACGCAGTATTTT.

CDR3 loop: CASSQDFGSEQYF. The CDR3 DNA follows: TGTGCCAGCAGCCAAGATTTTGGGTCCGAGCAGTACTTC. The chain couples TRBV14 to TRBJ2-7; unclear D gene. CDR3 length equals 13 residues. With 0 bases removed from V and 6 bases from J, the gap between germline ends came to 9 bases. Per the germline V gene, CDR1 is SGHDN and CDR2 is FVKESK.

The V call is TRBV7-8, the J call TRBJ2-7; D possibly corresponds to TRBD1 (5 bases). V shed 0 bases and J shed 2 bases, with 20 bases lying between them. Germline V gene data show CDR1 as SGHVS and CDR2 as FQNEAQ. The CDR3 contains 18 residues. The CDR3 loop is CASSLAVMARQKTYEQYF. In DNA form, the CDR3 reads TGTGCCAGCAGCTTAGCGGTCATGGCCCGACAGAAAACCTACGAGCAGTACTTC.

DNA for the CDR3: TGTGCCAGCAGTGTCTTACCGGGAGGCCCCACAGATACGCAGTATTTT. It specifies CASSVLPGGPTDTQYF. This chain connects TRBV6-4 to TRBJ2-3, with TRBD2 matching 7 bases. V trimming: 4 bases; J trimming: 2 bases; junction bases outside the gene matches: 9. The CDR3 loop spans 16 amino acids. The germline V gene has CDR1 MRHNA and CDR2 SNTAGT.

This chain connects TRBV5-6 to TRBJ2-5; 8 bases are a match to TRBD2. The CDR3 spans 17 residues. In germline, CDR1 is SGHDT, CDR2 YYEEEE. V gave up 2 bases and J gave up 2 bases; unmatched junction bases: 11. CDR3 amino acids: CASSFLMSGGGQETQYF. In DNA form, the CDR3 reads TGTGCCAGCAGCTTCCTCATGTCGGGAGGGGGGCAAGAGACCCAGTACTTC.

The rearrangement uses TRBV14 and TRBJ2-1, with unresolved D. V was trimmed by 0 bases and J by 4 bases, leaving 7 bases between them. There are 14 residues in the CDR3. Germline values: CDR1 SGHDN, CDR2 FVKESK. This CDR3 reads CASSQELQYNEQFF. CDR3 sequence (DNA): TGTGCCAGCAGCCAAGAATTGCAGTACAATGAGCAGTTCTTC.